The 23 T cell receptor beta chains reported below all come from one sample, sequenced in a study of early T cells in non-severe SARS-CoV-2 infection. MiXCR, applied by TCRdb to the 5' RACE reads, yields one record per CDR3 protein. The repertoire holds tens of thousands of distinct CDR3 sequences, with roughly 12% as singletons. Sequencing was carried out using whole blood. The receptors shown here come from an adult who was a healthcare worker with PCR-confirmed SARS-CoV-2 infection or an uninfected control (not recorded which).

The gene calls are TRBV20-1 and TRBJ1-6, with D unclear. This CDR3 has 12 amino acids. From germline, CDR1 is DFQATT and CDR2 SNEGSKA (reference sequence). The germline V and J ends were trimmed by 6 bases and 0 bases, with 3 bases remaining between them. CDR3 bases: TGCAGTGCGGGCTCCTATAATTCACCCCTCCACTTT. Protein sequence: CSAGSYNSPLHF.

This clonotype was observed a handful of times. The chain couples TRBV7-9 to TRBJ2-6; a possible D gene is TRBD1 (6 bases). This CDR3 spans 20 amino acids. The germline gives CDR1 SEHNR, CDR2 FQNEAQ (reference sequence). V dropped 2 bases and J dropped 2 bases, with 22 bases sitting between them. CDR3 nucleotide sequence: TGTGCCAGCAGCTTAAGTTTGGGGACATCCAAAAGCCCTGGGGCCAACGTCCTGACTTTC. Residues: CASSLSLGTSKSPGANVLTF.

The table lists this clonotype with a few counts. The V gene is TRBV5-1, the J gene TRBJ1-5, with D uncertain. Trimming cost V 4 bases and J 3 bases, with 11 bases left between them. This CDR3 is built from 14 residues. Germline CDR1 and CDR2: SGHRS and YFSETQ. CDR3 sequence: CASSPQGLNQPQHF. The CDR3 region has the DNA TGCGCCAGCAGCCCTCAAGGGCTCAATCAGCCCCAGCATTTT.

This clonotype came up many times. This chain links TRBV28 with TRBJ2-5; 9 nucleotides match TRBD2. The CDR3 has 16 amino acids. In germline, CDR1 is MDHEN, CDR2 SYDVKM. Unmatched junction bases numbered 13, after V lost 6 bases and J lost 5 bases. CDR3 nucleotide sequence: TGTGCCAGCAGCCAGCTGAGCGGGGGGAGGTTCGAGACCCAGTACTTC. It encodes CASSQLSGGRFETQYF.

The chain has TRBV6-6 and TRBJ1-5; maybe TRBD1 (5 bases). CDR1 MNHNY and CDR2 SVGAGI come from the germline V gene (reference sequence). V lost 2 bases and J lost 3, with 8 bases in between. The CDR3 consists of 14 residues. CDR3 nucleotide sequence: TGTGCCAGCAGTTACGTGACAGCCAATCAGCCCCAGCATTTT. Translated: CASSYVTANQPQHF.

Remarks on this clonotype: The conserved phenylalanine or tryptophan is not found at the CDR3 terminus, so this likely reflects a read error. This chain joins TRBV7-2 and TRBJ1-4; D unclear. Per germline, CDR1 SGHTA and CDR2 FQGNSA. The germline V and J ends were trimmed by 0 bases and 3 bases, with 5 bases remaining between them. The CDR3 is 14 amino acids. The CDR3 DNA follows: TGTGCCAGCAGCTTAGCTGGAGCTAATGAAAAACTGTTTTCT. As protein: CASSLAGANEKLFS.

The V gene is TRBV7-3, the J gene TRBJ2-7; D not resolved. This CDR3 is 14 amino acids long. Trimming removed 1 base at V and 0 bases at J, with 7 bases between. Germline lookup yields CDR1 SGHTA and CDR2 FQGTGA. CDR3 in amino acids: CASSLSPDSYEQYF. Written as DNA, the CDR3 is TGTGCCAGCAGCTTAAGCCCAGACTCCTACGAGCAGTACTTC.

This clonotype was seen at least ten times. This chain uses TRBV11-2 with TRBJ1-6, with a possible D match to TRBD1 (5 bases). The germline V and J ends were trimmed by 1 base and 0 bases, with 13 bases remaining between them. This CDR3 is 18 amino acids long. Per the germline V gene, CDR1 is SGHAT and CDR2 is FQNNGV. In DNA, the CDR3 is TGTGCCAGCAGCTTAGGGACAAAGGCGAGCTCCTATAATTCACCCCTCCACTTT. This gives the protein CASSLGTKASSYNSPLHF.

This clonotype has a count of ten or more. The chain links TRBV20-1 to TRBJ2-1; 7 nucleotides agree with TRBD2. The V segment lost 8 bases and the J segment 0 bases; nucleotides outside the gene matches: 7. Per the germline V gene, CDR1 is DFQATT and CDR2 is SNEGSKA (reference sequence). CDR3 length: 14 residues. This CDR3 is CSQTGGSSYNEQFF. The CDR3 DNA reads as TGCAGTCAGACGGGCGGGAGCTCCTACAATGAGCAGTTCTTC.

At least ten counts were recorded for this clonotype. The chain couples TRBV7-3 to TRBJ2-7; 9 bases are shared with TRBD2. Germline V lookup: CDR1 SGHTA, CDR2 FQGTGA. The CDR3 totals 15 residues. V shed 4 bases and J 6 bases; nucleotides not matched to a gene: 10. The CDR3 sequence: CASSSLGSGSSEQYF. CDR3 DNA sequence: TGTGCCAGCAGCTCCTTGGGTAGCGGGAGCAGCGAGCAGTACTTC.

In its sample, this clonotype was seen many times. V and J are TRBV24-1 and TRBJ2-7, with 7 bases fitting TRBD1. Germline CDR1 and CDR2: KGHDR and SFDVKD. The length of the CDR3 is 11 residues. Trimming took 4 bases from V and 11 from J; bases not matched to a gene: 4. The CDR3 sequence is CATSEAGTEYF. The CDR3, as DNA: TGTGCCACCAGTGAAGCCGGGACAGAGTACTTC.

The DNA for the CDR3 is TGTGCCAGCAGCCCGGGTCGGGACAGACTTTACGAGCAGTACTTC. This encodes CASSPGRDRLYEQYF. The rearrangement links TRBV11-2 to TRBJ2-7; TRBD1 matches at 7 bases. V lost 5 bases, J lost 4 bases, and 11 bases stayed unmatched. Germline assignment: CDR1 SGHAT and CDR2 FQNNGV. This CDR3 comprises 15 residues.

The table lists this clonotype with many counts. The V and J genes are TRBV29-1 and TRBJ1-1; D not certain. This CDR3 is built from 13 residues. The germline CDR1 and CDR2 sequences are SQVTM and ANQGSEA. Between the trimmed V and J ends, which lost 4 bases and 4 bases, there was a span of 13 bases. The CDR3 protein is CSVGGYDGTEAFF. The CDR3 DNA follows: TGCAGCGTTGGGGGTTATGATGGCACTGAAGCTTTCTTT.

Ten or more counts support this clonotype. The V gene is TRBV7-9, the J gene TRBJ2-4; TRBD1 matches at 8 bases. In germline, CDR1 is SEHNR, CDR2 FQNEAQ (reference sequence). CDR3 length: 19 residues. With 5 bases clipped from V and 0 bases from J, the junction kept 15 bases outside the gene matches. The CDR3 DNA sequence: TGTGCCAGCAGCGATTCCGGGACAGGCCCCTTCTTAGCCAAAAACATTCAGTACTTC. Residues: CASSDSGTGPFLAKNIQYF.

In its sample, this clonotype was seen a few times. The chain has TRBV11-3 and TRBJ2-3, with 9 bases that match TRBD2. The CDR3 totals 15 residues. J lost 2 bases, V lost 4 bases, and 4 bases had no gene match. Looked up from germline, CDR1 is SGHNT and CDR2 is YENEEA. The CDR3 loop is CASSWGLANTDTQYF. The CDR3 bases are TGTGCCAGCAGCTGGGGACTAGCAAACACAGATACGCAGTATTTT.

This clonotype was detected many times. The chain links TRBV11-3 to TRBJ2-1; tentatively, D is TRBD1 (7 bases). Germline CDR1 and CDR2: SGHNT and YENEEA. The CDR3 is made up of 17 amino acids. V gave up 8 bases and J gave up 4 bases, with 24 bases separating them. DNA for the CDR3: TGTGCCAGCGAGGGCGGGACAGCCGCATTAATGTACAATGAGCAGTTCTTC. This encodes CASEGGTAALMYNEQFF.

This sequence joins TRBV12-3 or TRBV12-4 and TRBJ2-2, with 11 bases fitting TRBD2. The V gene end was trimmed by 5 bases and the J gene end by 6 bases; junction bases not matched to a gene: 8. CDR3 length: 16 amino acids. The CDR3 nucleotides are TGTGCCAGCAGTGGTAGCGGGAGGGGTTGGTCCGGGGAGCTGTTTTTT. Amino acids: CASSGSGRGWSGELFF.

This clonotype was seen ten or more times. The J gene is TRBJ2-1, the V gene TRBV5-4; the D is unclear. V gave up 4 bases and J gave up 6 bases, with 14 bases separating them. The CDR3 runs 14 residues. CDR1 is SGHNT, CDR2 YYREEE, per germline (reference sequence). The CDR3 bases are TGTGCCAGCAGCACAGAATCCACGTCCAATGAGCAGTTCTTC. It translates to CASSTESTSNEQFF. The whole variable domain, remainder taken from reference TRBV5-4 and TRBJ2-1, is ETGVTQSPTHLIKTRGQQVTLRCSSQSGHNTVSWYQQALGQGPQFIFQYYREEENGRGNFPPRFSGLQFPNYSSELNVNALELDDSALYLCASSTESTSNEQFFGPGTRLTVL.

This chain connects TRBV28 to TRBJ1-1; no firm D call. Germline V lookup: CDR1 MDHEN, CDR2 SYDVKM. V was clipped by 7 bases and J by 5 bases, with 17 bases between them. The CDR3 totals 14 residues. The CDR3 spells CASTPPPIGTEAFF. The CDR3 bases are TGTGCCAGCACCCCTCCCCCCATCGGGACTGAAGCTTTCTTT.

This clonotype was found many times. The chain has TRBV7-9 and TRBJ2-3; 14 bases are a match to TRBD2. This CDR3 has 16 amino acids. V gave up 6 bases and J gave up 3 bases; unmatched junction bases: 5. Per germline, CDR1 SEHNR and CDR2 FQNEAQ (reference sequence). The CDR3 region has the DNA TGTGCCAGCAGTAAAAGACTAGCGGGAGGGACAGATACGCAGTATTTT. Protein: CASSKRLAGGTDTQYF. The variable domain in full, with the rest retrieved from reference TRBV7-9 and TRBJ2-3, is DTGVSQNPRHKITKRGQNVTFRCDPISEHNRLYWYRQTLGQGPEFLTYFQNEAQLEKSRLLSDRFSAERPKGSFSTLEIQRTEQGDSAMYLCASSKRLAGGTDTQYFGPGTRLTVL.

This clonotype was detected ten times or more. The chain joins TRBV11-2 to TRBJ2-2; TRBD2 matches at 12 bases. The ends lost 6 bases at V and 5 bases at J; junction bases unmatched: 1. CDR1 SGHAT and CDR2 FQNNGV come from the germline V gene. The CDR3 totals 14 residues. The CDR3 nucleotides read TGTGCCAGCAGAGGACTAGCGGGGACCGGGGAGCTGTTTTTT. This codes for CASRGLAGTGELFF. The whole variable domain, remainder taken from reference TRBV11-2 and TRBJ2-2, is EAGVAQSPRYKIIEKRQSVAFWCNPISGHATLYWYQQILGQGPKLLIQFQNNGVVDDSQLPKDRFSAERLKGVDSTLKIQPAKLEDSAVYLCASRGLAGTGELFFGEGSRLTVL.

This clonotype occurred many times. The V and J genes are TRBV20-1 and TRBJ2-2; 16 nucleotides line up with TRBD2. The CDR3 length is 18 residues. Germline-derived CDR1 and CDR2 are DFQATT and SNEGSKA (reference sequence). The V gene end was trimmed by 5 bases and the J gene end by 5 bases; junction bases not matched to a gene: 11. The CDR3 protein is CSAGRGTSGGAYTGELFF. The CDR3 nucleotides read TGCAGTGCTGGCCGCGGGACTAGCGGGGGGGCATATACCGGGGAGCTGTTTTTT.

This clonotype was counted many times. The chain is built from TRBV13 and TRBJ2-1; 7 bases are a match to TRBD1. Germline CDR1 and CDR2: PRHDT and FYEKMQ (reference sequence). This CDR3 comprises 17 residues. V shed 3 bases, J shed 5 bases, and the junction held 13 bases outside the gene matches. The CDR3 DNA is TGTGCCAGCAGCTTCTCCTACAGGGGCTCTCAGGACAATGAGCAGTTCTTC. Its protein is CASSFSYRGSQDNEQFF.